This record looks at one T cell receptor (beta chain) sequence and its context. V was pared by 3 bases and J by 6 bases, with 12 bases of the junction left unmatched. The germline V gene has CDR1 KGHSH and CDR2 LQKENI. This CDR3 region has 18 residues. The authors' processing: It was from reference gene primer amplification that nucleated cell counts were estimated. The data were produced by immunoSEQ multiplex PCR, yet TCRdb's version contains in-frame clones alone and is incomplete. That table supplies the V and J calls and clone size; D and trimming were determined from the DNA. The repertoire includes 200,000 to 250,000 clones, about nine tenths of them detected once, and around 10% sits in the top ten. These data are taken from a study of blood T cell repertoires in COVID-19.

The sequenced sample was peripheral blood. V and J are TRBV18 and TRBJ2-1, with 12 bases aligning to TRBD2. The origin of this receptor is a man between 50 and 59 years old with COVID-19, enrolled during active disease. CDR3 residues: CASSPLPPTSGSGNEQFF. The CDR3 nucleotides read TGTGCCAGCTCACCCCTCCCCCCGACTAGCGGGAGTGGCAATGAGCAGTTCTTC.